This T cell receptor beta chain appears in the sequencing data of a study of cytomegalovirus exposure and HLA in healthy donors. Across the study: A later analysis reported the same platform for the 110 or so validation repertoires and the roughly 630 first-cohort repertoires.

Notes on this clone: Its specificity is unknown.

Germline V lookup: CDR1 PRHDT, CDR2 FYEKMQ (reference sequence). J gave up 8 bases and V 5 bases, and 14 bases lay outside the gene matches. The CDR3 runs 16 residues. Study-level points and caveats: Researchers reported that three CMV-associated chains were confirmed in vitro as CMV antigen-specific. Among TCR sequences, most were rare, though some public TCRs appeared in many donors.

Repertoires were generated with immunoSEQ multiplex PCR, while TCRdb's copy carries only in-frame clones and drops some. The data hold 120,000 to 150,000 clones, with approximately 91% observed a single time. Material: PBMCs. V and J are TRBV13 and TRBJ2-1; 8 positions match TRBD1. The source of this sequence is a man younger than 35 in good health and CMV-seronegative. As DNA, the CDR3 is TGTGCCAGCAGCCTCTCTGACAGGGGTTACCAACATGAGCAGTTCTTC. Its translation is CASSLSDRGYQHEQFF.